This T cell receptor (beta chain) was captured in a study of blood T cell repertoires in COVID-19. V gave up 5 bases and J gave up 4 bases, with 5 bases separating them. Germline CDR1 reads MNHEY; CDR2 reads SVGAGI. The CDR3 length is 11 residues. The authors' processing: Estimation of nucleated cell counts was performed using reference gene primer amplification. Produced via immunoSEQ multiplex PCR; TCRdb's table is partial and in-frame only. The V and J calls and the clone size are those of that table, but D and trimming were determined from the DNA. The sample carries a few hundred thousand clones, roughly nine tenths recorded once. About this clone: This sample includes further DNA sequences coding for the same CDR3.

The sample comprised peripheral blood. The clonotype was recovered from a woman aged 45-65 years with acute or convalescent COVID-19. The rearrangement uses TRBV6-5 and TRBJ2-5, with D uncertain. The CDR3 sequence: CASSTRETQYF. The CDR3 coding sequence is TGTGCCAGCAGTACGAGAGAGACCCAGTACTTC.